The 22 T cell receptor beta chains in this list originate from one sample, sequenced in a study of identical twins (dated by TCRdb to the mid-2010s). The method behind the library was 5' RACE. For sequencing, an Illumina HiSeq 2000 was employed. TCRdb trimmed the raw reads at Q25, called clones with MiXCR and kept productive beta chains. Entries that share a CDR3 protein sequence are merged under the most common genes and DNA. This sample comprises some 500,000 distinct CDR3 sequences, over 11% of them detected only once. The ten largest clonotypes hold approximately 0.9% of the sample. This same sample was also part of a study on yellow fever vaccine responses in identical twins.

Sequences were obtained from CD4+ T cells sorted from blood. Receptor source: a woman between 18 and 29 years old in good health.

This clonotype was found a few times. The chain combines TRBV7-2 with TRBJ2-1; D is undetermined. CDR1 is SGHTA, CDR2 FQGNSA, per germline. V was clipped by 4 bases and J by 9 bases, with 19 bases between them. This CDR3 is built from 15 residues. The CDR3 bases are TGTGCCAGCAGCTCCCCCCGGAGCCAGATGGGTGAGCAGTTCTTC. Translation gives CASSSPRSQMGEQFF.

The J gene is TRBJ1-2, the V gene TRBV27; TRBD1 is a possible D gene (6 bases). In germline, CDR1 is MNHEY, CDR2 SMNVEV (reference sequence). The CDR3 extends over 18 amino acids. V lost 3 bases and J lost 2, with 22 bases in between. The DNA for the CDR3 is TGTGCCAGCAGTTTTGGGGGTCCCCCGGGGGGCCGAAACTATGGCTACACCTTC. This gives the protein CASSFGGPPGGRNYGYTF.

V usage is TRBV12-3 or TRBV12-4 and J usage is TRBJ2-7; D unclear. V was pared by 8 bases and J by 6 bases, with 11 bases between. The CDR3 has 11 amino acids. The CDR3 nucleotides are TGTGCCAGCCTGGGCCTCACCGAGCAGTACTTC. Translated, it gives CASLGLTEQYF.

The chain combines TRBV7-9 with TRBJ1-1, with D possibly TRBD1 on 6 matching bases. CDR1 and CDR2 from the germline V gene are SEHNR and FQNEAQ (reference sequence). The CDR3 runs to 14 residues. The V end lost 5 bases, the J end lost 1 base, and 11 bases lay between the germline ends. CDR3 in amino acids: CASSTRGGNTEAFF. As DNA, the CDR3 is TGTGCCAGCAGCACCAGGGGAGGGAACACTGAAGCTTTCTTT.

The chain couples TRBV6-1 to TRBJ2-1; TRBD1 matches at 8 bases. CDR1 MNHNS and CDR2 SASEGT come from the germline V gene. Trimming cost V 7 bases and J 5 bases; bases outside gene matches: 10. The CDR3 is 15 residues long. CDR3 sequence reads: CASTRAQGAHNEQFF. Here the CDR3 DNA reads TGTGCCAGCACAAGGGCGCAGGGGGCCCACAATGAGCAGTTCTTC.

Ten or more counts support this clonotype. This chain connects TRBV3-1 to TRBJ2-2, with D perhaps matching TRBD1 (6 bases). The CDR3 runs to 16 residues. Germline CDR1 is LGHDT and CDR2 is YNNKEL (reference sequence). Trimming left V 1 base short and J 4 bases short, with 13 bases between. For the CDR3, the DNA is TGTGCCAGCAGCCAAGTGACAGGATTGAGCACCGGGGAGCTGTTTTTT. The encoded protein is CASSQVTGLSTGELFF.

The chain joins TRBV18 to TRBJ2-7; D is perhaps TRBD1 or TRBD2 (5 bases each). This CDR3 contains 14 residues. Trimming shortened V by 6 bases and J by 7 bases, and 19 bases separated the two germline ends. Germline V gives CDR1 KGHSH, CDR2 LQKENI. The CDR3 region is CASSPGTGSREQYF. As DNA, the CDR3 is TGTGCCAGCTCTCCCGGGACGGGCAGTCGGGAGCAGTACTTC.

V and J are TRBV14 and TRBJ2-7, with D perhaps TRBD1 or TRBD2 (5 bases each). Germline V gene data show CDR1 as SGHDN and CDR2 as FVKESK. This CDR3 contains 15 residues. V lost 0 bases and J 6 bases, leaving 15 bases between the germline ends. The CDR3 DNA reads as TGTGCCAGCAGCCAAGAGAGTTCGAGGGGCTCCGAGCAGTACTTC. It encodes CASSQESSRGSEQYF.

This clonotype was seen repeatedly, ten times or more. This chain links TRBV5-1 with TRBJ2-7; TRBD1 aligns across 8 bases. The V gene's germline CDR1 is SGHRS and CDR2 YFSETQ. Unmatched junction bases numbered 3, after V lost 4 bases and J lost 0 bases. The CDR3 runs 14 residues. The DNA of the CDR3 is TGCGCCAGCAGCGCAACAGGGGGCTCCTACGAGCAGTACTTC. Its translation is CASSATGGSYEQYF.

The chain uses TRBV2 and TRBJ2-1; weak D call: TRBD2 (5 bases). The CDR3 sequence is 12 residues long. From germline, CDR1 is SNHLY and CDR2 FYNNEI. Trimming pared 10 bases from V and 15 bases from J, leaving 22 bases between. CDR3 sequence: CATLTDADEGFF. The DNA of the CDR3 is TGTGCCACCTTGACCGACGCTGATGAGGGGTTCTTC.

The chain links TRBV20-1 to TRBJ2-7, with D perhaps TRBD1 or TRBD2 (6 bases each). The length of the CDR3 is 14 residues. Trimming removed 3 bases at V and 3 bases at J, with 15 bases between. Germline-derived CDR1 and CDR2 are DFQATT and SNEGSKA (reference sequence). The CDR3 nucleotides read TGCAGTGCTAGCTTTCGGGGGCGGGACTACGAGCAGTACTTC. Translation gives CSASFRGRDYEQYF.

This clonotype was counted ten times or more. The V and J genes are TRBV5-6 and TRBJ2-5; TRBD1 or TRBD2 may be the D gene (6 bases each). The CDR3 contains 17 residues. V shed 0 bases and J shed 3 bases, with 18 bases lying between them. The germline V gene encodes CDR1 SGHDT and CDR2 YYEEEE. The CDR3 DNA reads TGTGCCAGCAGCTTGGTGTCGGGGGCCAGGGTCGAAGAGACCCAGTACTTC. This codes for CASSLVSGARVEETQYF.

This clonotype was detected only a few times. The chain couples TRBV7-8 to TRBJ2-7, with unresolved D. The CDR3 runs to 12 residues. Germline-derived CDR1 and CDR2 are SGHVS and FQNEAQ. Trimming pared 6 bases from V and 6 bases from J, leaving 12 bases between. The CDR3: CASRQFSLEQYF. DNA of the CDR3: TGTGCCAGCAGGCAGTTCTCCCTCGAGCAGTACTTC.

In its sample, this clonotype was seen many times. The genes are TRBV3-1 and TRBJ2-1; 9 positions match TRBD2. This CDR3 comprises 15 residues. Trimming at V came to 0 bases and at J to 8 bases, leaving 5 bases not matched to a gene. Per the germline V gene, CDR1 is LGHDT and CDR2 is YNNKEL (reference sequence). The chain's CDR3 is CASSQERLAADEQFF. CDR3 nucleotides: TGTGCCAGCAGCCAAGAAAGACTAGCGGCCGATGAGCAGTTCTTC.

The chain has TRBV3-1 and TRBJ2-7; D is ambiguous. V lost 1 base to trimming and J lost 3 bases, with 13 bases between them. The germline gives CDR1 LGHDT, CDR2 YNNKEL (reference sequence). CDR3 size: 15 residues. DNA for the CDR3: TGTGCCAGCAGCCAAGTGCAGGAGAAGCGCTACGAGCAGTACTTC. This encodes CASSQVQEKRYEQYF.

The chain has TRBV12-3 or TRBV12-4 and TRBJ2-2; 9 bases agree with TRBD1. CDR3 length: 15 amino acids. Losses at the gene ends were 6 bases for V and 2 bases for J; bases not matched to a gene: 4. The CDR3 here is CASRVGQGNTGELFF. CDR3 nucleotide sequence: TGTGCCAGCAGGGTGGGACAGGGTAACACCGGGGAGCTGTTTTTT.

This clonotype occurred many times. The chain is built from TRBV7-2 and TRBJ2-1; 13 bases agree with TRBD2. The junction had 11 bases not matched to a gene; V was cut back by 5 bases and J by 10 bases. The germline gives CDR1 SGHTA, CDR2 FQGNSA. This CDR3 is 16 amino acids long. The CDR3 nucleotides read TGTGCCAGCAGCGAACTAGCGGGGGGGCCGTATCCCGAGCAGTTCTTC. Translation gives CASSELAGGPYPEQFF. Using reference TRBV7-2 and TRBJ2-1 for the parts outside the CDR3, the full variable domain is GAGVSQSPSNKVTEKGKDVELRCDPISGHTALYWYRQSLGQGLEFLIYFQGNSAPDKSGLPSDRFSAERTGGSVSTLTIQRTQQEDSAVYLCASSELAGGPYPEQFFGPGTRLTVL.

This clonotype was detected many times. The chain combines TRBV6-2 or TRBV6-3 with TRBJ1-5; possibly TRBD1 for D (6 bases). Germline CDR1 is MNHEY and CDR2 is SVGEGT. The V and J ends lost 9 bases and 5 bases respectively, with 17 bases between them. This CDR3 is built from 14 residues. CDR3 amino acids: CARNRHRADQPQHF. For the CDR3, the DNA is TGTGCCAGGAACCGACACAGGGCTGATCAGCCCCAGCATTTT.

The chain recombines TRBV5-6 with TRBJ2-1; D remains ambiguous. There are 11 residues in the CDR3. V shed 0 bases and J shed 14 bases, with 9 bases lying between them. Germline assignment: CDR1 SGHDT and CDR2 YYEEEE. This CDR3 is CASSLAGYEFF. For the CDR3, the DNA is TGTGCCAGCAGCTTGGCCGGTTACGAGTTCTTC.

The chain is built from TRBV20-1 and TRBJ2-1; no firm D call. CDR1 and CDR2 from the germline V gene are DFQATT and SNEGSKA (reference sequence). The CDR3 length is 11 residues. The V and J ends lost 6 bases and 6 bases respectively, with 9 bases between them. The CDR3 reads CSAIHGNEQFF. In nucleotides, the CDR3 is TGCAGTGCAATCCACGGCAATGAGCAGTTCTTC.

This clonotype was found a few times. This chain joins TRBV7-2 and TRBJ1-4; D not certain. Trimming left V 3 bases short and J 0 bases short, with 11 bases between. The CDR3 consists of 16 residues. In germline, CDR1 is SGHTA, CDR2 FQGNSA. The CDR3 DNA follows: TGTGCCAGCAGCTTCGACGGTAGCACAACTAATGAAAAACTGTTTTTT. It encodes CASSFDGSTTNEKLFF.

At least ten counts were recorded for this clonotype. This chain links TRBV5-6 with TRBJ2-1; D uncertain. The CDR3 has 11 residues. From germline, CDR1 is SGHDT and CDR2 YYEEEE. V shed 2 bases and J shed 9 bases, with 6 bases lying between them. The DNA for the CDR3 is TGTGCCAGCAGCTTAGTAGGTGAGCAGTTCTTC. Its translation: CASSLVGEQFF.